The 7 T cell receptor beta chains listed next were all sequenced from one sample in a study of blood T cell repertoires in COVID-19 (dated by TCRdb to about 2020). The receptor library was made with the immunoSEQ multiplex PCR assay. The clones in this table, taken by TCRdb from immuneACCESS, are in-frame only. Not every clone is retained; where verified, under half of the shortfall comes from an unresolved V gene, and the cause of the rest is unknown. A total of some 350,000 clones appear in this sample, roughly 90% of them only once. 2.5% to 3% of the sample rests with the top ten. Sequenced sample: PBMCs or T cells enriched from blood (not recorded which). The source is a woman aged 25 to 39 who had recovered from COVID-19.

The CDR3 protein is CAVRGTEAFF. CDR3 nucleotide sequence: TGTGCGGTCCGGGGCACTGAAGCTTTCTTT. V gene TRBV6-6 combines with J gene TRBJ1-1; D gene uncertain. Per germline, CDR1 MNHNY and CDR2 SVGAGI (reference sequence). This CDR3 is built from 10 residues.

The genes are TRBV5-1 and TRBJ1-3; maybe TRBD1 (6 bases). Germline lookup yields CDR1 SGHRS and CDR2 YFSETQ. V gave up 0 bases and J gave up 3 bases, with 7 bases separating them. This CDR3 is 14 amino acids long. Written as DNA, the CDR3 is TGCGCCAGCAGCTTGGCAGGGGATGGAAACACCATATATTTT. Its protein is CASSLAGDGNTIYF.

The chain recombines TRBV18 with TRBJ2-3; 9 bases agree with TRBD2. The germline gives CDR1 KGHSH, CDR2 LQKENI. V gave up 2 bases and J gave up 5 bases; unmatched junction bases: 5. The CDR3 covers 15 residues. CDR3 nucleotide sequence: TGTGCCAGCTCACCATCGGCGGGGGGGCAAGATACGCAGTATTTT. Translating it yields CASSPSAGGQDTQYF.

The genes are TRBV5-1 and TRBJ2-2, with TRBD2 matching over 11 bases. Germline V lookup: CDR1 SGHRS, CDR2 YFSETQ. V dropped 4 bases and J dropped 8; count of bases not matched to a gene: 7. The CDR3 contains 15 residues. The DNA for the CDR3 is TGCGCCAGCAGCGTCTCTAGCGGGAGGACGGGGGAGCTGTTTTTT. The encoded protein is CASSVSSGRTGELFF. The entire variable domain, with the rest obtained from reference TRBV5-1 and TRBJ2-2, is as follows: KAGVTQTPRYLIKTRGQQVTLSCSPISGHRSVSWYQQTPGQGLQFLFEYFSETQRNKGNFPGRFSGRQFSNSRSEMNVSTLELGDSALYLCASSVSSGRTGELFFGEGSRLTVL.

About this clone itself: Other DNA sequences in the same sample also yield this CDR3. V usage is TRBV6-5 and J usage is TRBJ1-2; 9 bases align to TRBD1. Per the germline V gene, CDR1 is MNHEY and CDR2 is SVGAGI. CDR3 length: 13 amino acids. J lost 6 bases, V lost 6 bases, and 5 bases had no gene match. CDR3: CASSYRGRDGYTF. As DNA, the CDR3 is TGTGCCAGCAGCTACAGGGGGCGGGATGGCTACACCTTC.

The rearrangement uses TRBV6-5 and TRBJ2-7; D is unclear. Per germline, CDR1 MNHEY and CDR2 SVGAGI. There are 13 residues in the CDR3. Trimming stripped 0 bases from V and 2 bases from J, with 5 bases between. The CDR3 coding sequence is TGTGCCAGCAGTTACTCCCGGGCCTACGAGCAGTACTTC. This codes for CASSYSRAYEQYF.

The chain employs TRBV5-1 and TRBJ1-2; no reliable D call. The V and J ends lost 0 bases and 0 bases respectively, with 12 bases between them. Germline V gene lookup returns CDR1 SGHRS and CDR2 YFSETQ. The CDR3 consists of 16 residues. CDR3 residues: CASSLGRNSANYGYTF. The CDR3 DNA follows: TGCGCCAGCAGCTTGGGCAGGAACTCAGCTAACTATGGCTACACCTTC.